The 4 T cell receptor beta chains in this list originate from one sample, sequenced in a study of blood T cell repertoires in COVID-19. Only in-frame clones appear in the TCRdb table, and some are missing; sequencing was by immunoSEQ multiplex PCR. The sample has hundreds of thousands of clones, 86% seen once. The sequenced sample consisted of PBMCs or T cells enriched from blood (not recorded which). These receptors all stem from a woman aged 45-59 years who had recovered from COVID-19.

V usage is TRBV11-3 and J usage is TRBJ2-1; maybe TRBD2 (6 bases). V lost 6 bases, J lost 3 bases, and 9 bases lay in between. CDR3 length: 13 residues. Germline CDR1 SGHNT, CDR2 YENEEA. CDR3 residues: CASSPGDYNEQFF. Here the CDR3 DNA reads TGTGCCAGCAGTCCGGGGGACTACAATGAGCAGTTCTTC.

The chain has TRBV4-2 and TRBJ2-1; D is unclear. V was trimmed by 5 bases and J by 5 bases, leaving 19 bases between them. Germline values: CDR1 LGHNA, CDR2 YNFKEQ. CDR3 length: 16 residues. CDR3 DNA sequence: TGTGCCAGCAGCACCTCGAGGAGCCAAACAAACAATGAGCAGTTCTTC. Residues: CASSTSRSQTNNEQFF.

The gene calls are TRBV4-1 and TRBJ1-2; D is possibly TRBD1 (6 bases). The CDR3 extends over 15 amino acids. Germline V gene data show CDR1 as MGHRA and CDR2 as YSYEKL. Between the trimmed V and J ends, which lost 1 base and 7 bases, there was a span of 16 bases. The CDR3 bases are TGCGCCAGCAGCCAAGGGCAGGGGCGGGAGAGTGGCTACACCTTC. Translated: CASSQGQGRESGYTF.

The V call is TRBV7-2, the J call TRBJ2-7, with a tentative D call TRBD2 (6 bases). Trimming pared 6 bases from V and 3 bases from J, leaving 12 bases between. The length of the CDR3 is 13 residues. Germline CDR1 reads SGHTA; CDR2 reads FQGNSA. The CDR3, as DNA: TGTGCCAGCAGTCAGGAGGGGCACTACGAGCAGTACTTC. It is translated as CASSQEGHYEQYF.